This T cell receptor beta chain was found in a study of cytomegalovirus exposure and HLA in healthy donors. From germline, CDR1 is LNHNV and CDR2 YYDKDF (reference sequence). Unmatched junction bases numbered 7, after V lost 2 bases and J lost 7 bases. The CDR3 spans 15 residues. This clone showed up just a few times. Its target is not known. Study-wide results and caveats: Presence/absence analyses took donor sequencing depth as roughly uniform. Of the V segments, some could not be distinguished, including TRBV6-2 and TRBV6-3, and were excluded.

A multiplex PCR was run with 60 Vbeta primers and 13 Jbeta primers. Sequencing was performed with immunoSEQ multiplex PCR; in TCRdb, only in-frame clones are kept and a portion is missing. The sample shows 82,000 or so clones, 10% of them seen only once. The chain combines TRBV15 with TRBJ2-1; 8 nucleotides align to TRBD2. The sequencing input was PBMCs. The TCR comes from a man between 60 and 70 years old in good health and CMV-seropositive. The CDR3 DNA sequence: TGTGCCACCAGCAGAAGACCCGGGAGGGGGAATGAGCAGTTCTTC. This encodes CATSRRPGRGNEQFF.